The rows below give T cell receptor beta chains drawn from one sample of a study of OX40 agonist ivuxolimab in advanced cancers. Clones were read by immunoSEQ multiplex PCR, and TCRdb kept only the in-frame ones, dropping some. The sample has 65,000 to 85,000 clones, around nine tenths seen once. The specimen was CD4+ or CD8+ T cells sorted from blood, collected in a trial of the OX40 agonist ivuxolimab. These receptors were obtained from an adult with an advanced solid tumor such as melanoma, head and neck, liver or kidney cancer. Both conserved end residues are part of each CDR3. D genes are given only for firm matches. Rows give clone size only sometimes, using once, few, many, or a class for an expanded clone.

cdr3_nt cdr3_aa clone_size j_call d_call v_call
TGCGCCAGCAGCCAGATGGTCGGGGACCCAGATACGCAGTATTTT CASSQMVGDPDTQYF NA TRBJ2-3 NA TRBV5-1
TGTGCCAGCAGTGACCGGGCGGAAGAGACCCAGTACTTC CASSDRAEETQYF once TRBJ2-5 NA TRBV6-6
TGTGCCAGCAGCCCTTCGGGCGGGAGTGGTACTGGGACCCAGTACTTC CASSPSGGSGTGTQYF NA TRBJ2-5 TRBD2 TRBV7-8
TGTGCCAGCTTACAGGGGGACCCTCCCTACGAGCAGTACTTC CASLQGDPPYEQYF NA TRBJ2-7 TRBD1 TRBV25-1
TGTGCCAGCAGCCTAGCGGGAGGGCCCCCCTACGAGCAGTACTTC CASSLAGGPPYEQYF NA TRBJ2-7 TRBD2 TRBV7-9
TGTGCCAGCAGCCCGGCCAGGGACACCGGGGAGCTGTTTTTT CASSPARDTGELFF NA TRBJ2-2 NA TRBV7-9
TGTGCCAGCAGCCGCAGGGTAGTAGGCTCTGGAAACACCATATATTTT CASSRRVVGSGNTIYF NA TRBJ1-3 NA TRBV28
TGTGCCAGCAGAATGACAGGGAGTGGGGCCAAGCAGTACTTC CASRMTGSGAKQYF NA TRBJ2-7 TRBD1 TRBV28
TGTGCCAGCAGCCCTAGCGGGAGGGGCACCGGGGAGCTGTTTTTT CASSPSGRGTGELFF NA TRBJ2-2 TRBD2 TRBV7-9
TGTGCCAGCAGTTTTTCCCCGGGGACAGGGGTGAACGAGCAGTACTTC CASSFSPGTGVNEQYF NA TRBJ2-7 TRBD1 TRBV27
TGTGCCAGCAGTTCTGACCGACAGGGGCCATCGAGGGAGACCCAGTACTTC CASSSDRQGPSRETQYF NA TRBJ2-5 TRBD1 TRBV27
TGTGCCAGTCGATCTGGACAGGGATCGTTGAATGAGCAGTTCTTC CASRSGQGSLNEQFF NA TRBJ2-1 TRBD1 TRBV28
TGTGCCAGCAGTGAGGGTTTGTATGGCGGGAGAAGGGAGACCCAGTACTTC CASSEGLYGGRRETQYF NA TRBJ2-5 TRBD2 TRBV6-1
TGTGCCAGCAGCGTAGGACCCCGCGGGGCCAAAAACATTCAGTACTTC CASSVGPRGAKNIQYF NA TRBJ2-4 NA TRBV9
TGCGCCAGCAGCCAAGAAGGAGGAAGGGCGGTGTCTAATGAAAAACTGTTTTTT CASSQEGGRAVSNEKLFF NA TRBJ1-4 NA TRBV4-3
TGCGCCAGCAGCGCCCGGACTAGCGGGATGACGGATACGCAGTATTTT CASSARTSGMTDTQYF once TRBJ2-3 TRBD2 TRBV4-1
TGCGCCAGCAGTGGAGGAGGGAGCTACGAGCAGTACTTC CASSGGGSYEQYF NA TRBJ2-7 NA TRBV10-2
TGTGCCAGCAGTCCGGACAGGGGACGCGGCTACACCTTC CASSPDRGRGYTF NA TRBJ1-2 TRBD1 TRBV6-6
TGTGCCAGCTCACCCCTCCGACCCGTCTCTGGGGCCAACGTCCTGACTTTC CASSPLRPVSGANVLTF NA TRBJ2-6 NA TRBV18
TGTGCCAGCAGTTGGACAGTCGATGGAAACACCATATATTTT CASSWTVDGNTIYF NA TRBJ1-3 NA TRBV28
TGTGCCAGCAGCCGCGGGGAATCTAATCAGCCCCAGCATTTT CASSRGESNQPQHF NA TRBJ1-5 NA TRBV7-8
TGTGCCATCAGTGAGCAATCAGGGGGGAATGAAGCTTTCTTT CAISEQSGGNEAFF NA TRBJ1-1 TRBD1 TRBV10-3
TGTGCCAGCAGCGTCGGGGCGGGGAAGCAGCCCCAGCATTTT CASSVGAGKQPQHF NA TRBJ1-5 NA TRBV9
TGTGCCAGCAGAGGTTCTCGACAGACTTCTGAAAAACTGTTTTTT CASRGSRQTSEKLFF NA TRBJ1-4 NA TRBV27
TGTGCCAGCAGCGAGGGGACAGGGGGCCTCCAGTACTTC CASSEGTGGLQYF NA TRBJ2-4 TRBD1 TRBV9
TGTGCCAGCAGTGTCGGAGTTTACAATGAGCAGTTCTTC CASSVGVYNEQFF NA TRBJ2-1 NA TRBV6-1
TGTGCCAGCAGCTATGCCCGGGAAGTTGCCATTGGGGCCCAGTACTTC CASSYAREVAIGAQYF NA TRBJ2-5 NA TRBV7-6
TGTGCCACCGGCGGGGTGGGTCAGCCCCAGCATTTT CATGGVGQPQHF few TRBJ1-5 NA TRBV19
TGTGCCAGCAGCAGGGACCGCCCCTACGAGCAGTACTTC CASSRDRPYEQYF NA TRBJ2-7 NA TRBV6-6
TGTGCCATCAGGGACCGAGAGACCCAGTACTTC CAIRDRETQYF NA TRBJ2-5 NA TRBV10-3
TGTGCCAGCAGCGCGACGTCGAGGGCAAAACTGTTTTTT CASSATSRAKLFF NA TRBJ1-4 NA TRBV6-5